The 8 T cell receptor beta chains given below trace back to one sample, sequenced in a study of T cell responses to AZD1222 COVID-19 vaccine. Repertoires were generated with immunoSEQ multiplex PCR, while TCRdb's copy carries only in-frame clones and drops some. Seen here are over 65,000 clones, roughly nine tenths observed once, and the top ten hold about 7%. The sample was peripheral blood, taken on day 0 of AZD1222 vaccination. These TCRs come from an adult in good health.

V and J are TRBV4-2 and TRBJ1-2; 7 bases agree with TRBD1. This CDR3 contains 16 residues. The V gene's germline CDR1 is LGHNA and CDR2 YNFKEQ. The V segment lost 5 bases and the J segment 0 bases; nucleotides outside the gene matches: 9. The CDR3 coding sequence is TGTGCCAGCAGCGAAACCGGACAGGCATCTAACTATGGCTACACCTTC. Protein product: CASSETGQASNYGYTF.

CDR3 residues: CASRLGGAGQETQYF. As DNA, the CDR3 is TGTGCCAGCAGGTTAGGAGGGGCAGGGCAAGAGACCCAGTACTTC. The rearrangement uses TRBV21-1 and TRBJ2-5; no check of the table's D call, TRBD2, against the DNA was made. TRBV21-1 is reported as a pseudogene. The CDR3 has 15 residues.

This chain joins TRBV9 and TRBJ1-1, with D maybe TRBD1 (5 bases). There are 13 residues in the CDR3. Trimming shortened V by 4 bases and J by 8 bases, and 15 bases separated the two germline ends. The V gene's germline CDR1 is SGDLS and CDR2 YYNGEE. The CDR3 region has the DNA TGTGCCAGCAGCCCGACCGGGACTGCGGAAGCTTTCTTT. It translates to CASSPTGTAEAFF.

This chain links TRBV28 with TRBJ1-2; D ambiguous. The V gene lost 5 bases and the J gene lost 3 bases, with 7 bases spanning the gap. There are 12 residues in the CDR3. Germline V gives CDR1 MDHEN, CDR2 SYDVKM. The CDR3 nucleotides are TGTGCCAGCAGTCTCAAGTACTATGGCTACACCTTC. It specifies CASSLKYYGYTF.

This clone was seen only a few times. The chain links TRBV28 to TRBJ2-7; either TRBD1 or TRBD2 may supply D (5 bases each). Looked up from germline, CDR1 is MDHEN and CDR2 is SYDVKM. Deletions cut 4 bases from V and 5 bases from J, with 18 bases between. CDR3 length equals 15 residues. The CDR3 spells CASSSIGAISNEQYF. In DNA, the CDR3 is TGTGCCAGCAGTTCTATCGGGGCGATATCGAACGAGCAGTACTTC.

This clone was recorded once. This chain links TRBV15 with TRBJ1-2; no clear D. V shed 0 bases and J shed 8 bases, with 16 bases lying between them. This CDR3 contains 15 residues. Looked up from germline, CDR1 is LNHNV and CDR2 is YYDKDF (reference sequence). CDR3 loop: CATSRDLSYIAGYTF. The CDR3 coding sequence is TGTGCCACCAGCAGAGATTTATCTTATATCGCAGGCTACACCTTC.

CDR3 residues: CASSQEPTQATDTQYF. The CDR3 nucleotides read TGCGCCAGCAGCCAAGAACCGACGCAGGCCACAGATACGCAGTATTTT. The rearrangement links TRBV4-1 to TRBJ2-3, with no clear D. Germline CDR1 is MGHRA and CDR2 is YSYEKL. V was clipped by 0 bases and J by 2 bases, with 12 bases between them. CDR3 length: 16 amino acids.

The chain recombines TRBV2 with TRBJ2-4, with D possibly TRBD1 on 6 matching bases. The V and J ends lost 6 bases and 2 bases respectively, with 11 bases between them. CDR3 length: 14 residues. Germline V lookup: CDR1 SNHLY, CDR2 FYNNEI. The CDR3 loop reads CASSLRGPKNIQYF. The CDR3 bases are TGTGCCAGCAGCCTCAGGGGCCCCAAAAACATTCAGTACTTC. Supplemented by reference TRBV2 and TRBJ2-4, the full variable domain reads EPEVTQTPSHQVTQMGQEVILRCVPISNHLYFYWYRQILGQKVEFLVSFYNNEISEKSEIFDDQFSVERPDGSNFTLKIRSTKLEDSAMYFCASSLRGPKNIQYFGAGTRLSVL.